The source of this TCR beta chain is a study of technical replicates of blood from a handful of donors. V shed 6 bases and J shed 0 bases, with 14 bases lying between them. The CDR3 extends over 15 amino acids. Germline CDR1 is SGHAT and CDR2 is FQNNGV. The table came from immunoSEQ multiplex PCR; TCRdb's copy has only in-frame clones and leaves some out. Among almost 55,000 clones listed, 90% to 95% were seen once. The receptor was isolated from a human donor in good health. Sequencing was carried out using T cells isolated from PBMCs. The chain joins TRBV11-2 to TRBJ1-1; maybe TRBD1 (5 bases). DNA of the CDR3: TGTGCCAGCAGTTCTTCTGACAGACTGAACACTGAAGCTTTCTTT. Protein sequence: CASSSSDRLNTEAFF. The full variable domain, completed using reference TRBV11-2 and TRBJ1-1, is EAGVAQSPRYKIIEKRQSVAFWCNPISGHATLYWYQQILGQGPKLLIQFQNNGVVDDSQLPKDRFSAERLKGVDSTLKIQPAKLEDSAVYLCASSSSDRLNTEAFFGQGTRLTVV.